The present entry profiles one TCR beta chain with its context. Its antigen is not yet known. No much larger clone exists at a distance of one base, and base qualities are not known. According to the germline V gene, CDR1 reads SGDLS and CDR2 reads YYNGEE. V is clipped by 0 bases and J by 5 bases, and the sequence between their germline boundaries is 11 bases long. The cysteine opens and the phenylalanine closes a CDR3 of 14 amino acids. The CDR3 DNA has 42 bases and is translated from base 1. The receptor library was made with 5' RACE. Sequencing took place on a NextSeq 500. Unique molecular identifiers were attached to individual cDNA molecules in the TCR library protocol so that sequencing error and PCR bias could be corrected. Sequencing covered both TCR alpha and beta chains, and within each sample the abundances of alpha and beta sequences were tightly co-correlated. Under the source paper's analysis protocol: V gene, J gene and CDR3 annotation of TCR sequences was performed with Decombinator V4. Expanded TCRs were defined as changing significantly between any two time points under a Poisson model with p below 0.0001. TCR abundances were normalised to the total number of TCRs sequenced per sample and were expressed as counts per million. MAIT TCRs were defined by TRAV1-2 paired with TRAJ12, TRAJ20 or TRAJ33, and iNKT TCRs by TRAV10 paired with TRAJ18. VDJdb, accessed 1 November 2021, was searched for CMV, EBV and SARS-CoV-2 annotated TCRs, with TCRs annotated for multiple antigens excluded. Clones were called with MiXCR by TCRdb after fastp trimmed the public reads at Q25, and only in-frame beta chains were retained. CDR3 protein sequences are deduplicated, and each keeps its most common genes and DNA. The V and J calls were not made by the authors but by TCRdb's processing. Present in this sample are 55,000 or so distinct CDR3 sequences, roughly 10% of which were seen just once. The ten largest make up approximately 10% of the sample.

The data belong to a study of early T cells in non-severe SARS-CoV-2 infection (dated by TCRdb to the early 2020s). Notes on the research overall: Because TCR sequencing relied on bulk RNA taken from unsorted whole blood, pairing of alpha and beta chains was not possible.

A case-control design nested within a healthcare worker cohort in London, UK, was used, with weekly nasopharyngeal swab PCR tests and blood sampling performed. Healthcare workers were recruited between 23 and 31 March 2020, during the week of the UK lockdown, and were followed weekly for up to roughly 15 weeks. What the authors observed across the whole study: VDJdb matching was skewed toward anti-spike CD8 responses and likely underestimated virus-specific expansions by missing private and CD4 specificities.

This receptor chain uses TRBV9 and TRBJ2-5; the D segment could be TRBD2, given 5 matching bases. This receptor was identified in an adult who was a healthcare worker with PCR-confirmed SARS-CoV-2 infection or an uninfected control (not recorded which). The sample consisted of whole blood. DNA sequence: TGTGCCAGCAGCGTAGCCAGCGGACCCGAGACCCAGTACTTC. It encodes CASSVASGPETQYF.